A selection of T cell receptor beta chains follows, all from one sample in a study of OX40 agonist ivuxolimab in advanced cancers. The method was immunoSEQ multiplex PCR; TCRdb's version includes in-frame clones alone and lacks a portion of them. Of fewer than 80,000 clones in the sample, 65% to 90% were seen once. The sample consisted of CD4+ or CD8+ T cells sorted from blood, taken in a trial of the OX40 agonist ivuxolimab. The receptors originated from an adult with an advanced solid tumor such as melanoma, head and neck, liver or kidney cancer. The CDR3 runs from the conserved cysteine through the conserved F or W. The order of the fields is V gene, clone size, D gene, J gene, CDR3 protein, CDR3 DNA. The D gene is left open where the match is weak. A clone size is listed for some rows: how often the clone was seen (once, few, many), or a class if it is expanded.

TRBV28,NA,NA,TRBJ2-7,CASSGTGRNYEQYF,TGTGCCAGCAGTGGGACGGGAAGGAACTACGAGCAGTACTTC
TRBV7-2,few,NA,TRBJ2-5,CASCLGTQQETQYF,TGTGCCAGCTGCCTCGGGACACAACAAGAGACCCAGTACTTC
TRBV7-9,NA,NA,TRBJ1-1,CASSLDGLLNTEAFF,TGTGCCAGCAGCTTGGACGGACTACTGAACACTGAAGCTTTCTTT
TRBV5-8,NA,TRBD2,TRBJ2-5,CASSLGSRLAGGETQYF,TGTGCCAGCAGCTTGGGCTCCCGACTAGCGGGGGGGGAGACCCAGTACTTC
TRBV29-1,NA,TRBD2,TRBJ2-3,CSDRGEGKDTQYF,TGCAGCGACCGGGGGGAGGGAAAAGATACGCAGTATTTT
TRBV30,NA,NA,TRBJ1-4,CAWSVGATLGANKKLFF,TGTGCCTGGAGTGTTGGAGCCACCTTGGGGGCGAATAAAAAACTGTTTTTT
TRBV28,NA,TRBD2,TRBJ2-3,CASSLAAGGTDTQYF,TGTGCCAGCAGTTTGGCGGCGGGAGGGACAGATACGCAGTATTTT
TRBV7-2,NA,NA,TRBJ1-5,CASSLAQGPFSNQPQHF,TGTGCCAGCAGCTTAGCACAGGGCCCTTTTAGCAATCAGCCCCAGCATTTT
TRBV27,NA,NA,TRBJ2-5,CASSSPRGRAAWETQYF,TGTGCCAGCAGTTCCCCCAGGGGGAGGGCTGCTTGGGAGACCCAGTACTTC
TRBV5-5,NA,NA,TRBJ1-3,CASSLGTGLSGNTIYF,TGTGCCAGCAGCTTGGGAACAGGGTTATCTGGAAACACCATATATTTT
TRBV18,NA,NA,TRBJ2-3,CASSSFITSTDTQYF,TGTGCCAGCTCATCCTTTATCACTAGCACAGATACGCAGTATTTT
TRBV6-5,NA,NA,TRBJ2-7,CASSYITGRYEQYF,TGTGCCAGCAGTTACATCACAGGGCGCTACGAGCAGTACTTC
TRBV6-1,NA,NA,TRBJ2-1,CASSEVGSYNEQFF,TGTGCCAGCAGTGAAGTGGGCTCCTACAATGAGCAGTTCTTC
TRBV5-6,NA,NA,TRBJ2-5,CASSLVDRQPQETQYF,TGTGCCAGCAGCTTGGTGGACCGGCAGCCTCAAGAGACCCAGTACTTC
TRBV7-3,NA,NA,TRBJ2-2,CASSLGGNTGELFF,TGTGCCAGCAGCTTAGGGGGAAACACCGGGGAGCTGTTTTTT
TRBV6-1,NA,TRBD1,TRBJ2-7,CASSEIQGSDYEQYF,TGTGCCAGCAGTGAGATACAGGGGTCGGACTACGAGCAGTACTTC
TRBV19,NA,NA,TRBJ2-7,CASSINLGHYEQYF,TGTGCCAGTAGTATTAACCTCGGCCACTACGAGCAGTACTTC
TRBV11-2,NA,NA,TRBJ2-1,CASSLRLAGNEQFF,TGTGCCAGCAGCTTAAGGCTAGCTGGGAATGAGCAGTTCTTC
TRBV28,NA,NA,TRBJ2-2,CASSLPSTLTGELFF,TGTGCCAGCAGTTTACCTAGCACGTTAACCGGGGAGCTGTTTTTT
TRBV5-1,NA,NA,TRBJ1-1,CASSVLFGNTEAFF,TGCGCCAGCAGCGTCCTTTTTGGGAACACTGAAGCTTTCTTT
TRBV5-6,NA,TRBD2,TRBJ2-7,CASSLWGGKYEQYF,TGTGCCAGCAGCTTATGGGGGGGAAAGTACGAGCAGTACTTC
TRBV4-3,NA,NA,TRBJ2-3,CASSQGWRASSTDTQYF,TGCGCCAGCAGCCAAGGTTGGCGGGCCTCTAGCACAGATACGCAGTATTTT
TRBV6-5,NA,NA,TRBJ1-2,CASSPPSNYGYTF,TGTGCCAGCAGCCCTCCGTCTAACTATGGCTACACCTTC
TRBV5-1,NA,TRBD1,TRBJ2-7,CASSLVTTGDYEQYF,TGCGCCAGCAGCTTGGTTACGACAGGGGATTACGAGCAGTACTTC
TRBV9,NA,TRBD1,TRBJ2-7,CASSLGQGSTYEQYF,TGTGCCAGCAGCCTGGGACAGGGTTCGACCTACGAGCAGTACTTC
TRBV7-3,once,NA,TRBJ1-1,CASSPGPSPNTEAFF,TGTGCCAGCAGCCCAGGACCGAGCCCTAACACTGAAGCTTTCTTT
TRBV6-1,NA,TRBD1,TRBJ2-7,CASSTTDRGYYEQYF,TGTGCCAGCAGCACCACTGACAGGGGGTACTACGAGCAGTACTTC
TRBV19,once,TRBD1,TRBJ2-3,CASSIPGQGEDTQYF,TGTGCCAGTAGTATCCCCGGACAGGGGGAAGATACGCAGTATTTT
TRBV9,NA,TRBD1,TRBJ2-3,CASSVYRGIGTDTQYF,TGTGCCAGCAGCGTATACAGGGGGATAGGAACAGATACGCAGTATTTT
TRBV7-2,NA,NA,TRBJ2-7,CASSLDRNSYEQYF,TGTGCCAGCAGCTTAGATCGGAACAGCTACGAGCAGTACTTC
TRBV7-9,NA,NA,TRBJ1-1,CASSLATRSTEAFF,TGTGCCAGCAGCTTGGCCACCCGGAGCACTGAAGCTTTCTTT